Presented here are 11 T cell receptor beta chains from one specimen sequenced in a study of control samples from healthy donors and cancer patients. Method: immunoSEQ multiplex PCR; TCRdb's copy keeps in-frame clones and lacks some. Here the sample spans 71,000 or so clones, under 90% being singletons. Sequenced sample: PBMCs. These receptors were collected from a man aged 60 to 69 with lung cancer.

This clone was seen a single time. V usage is TRBV24-1 and J usage is TRBJ1-2; 8 nucleotides line up with TRBD1. The junction had 10 bases not matched to a gene; V was cut back by 4 bases and J by 4 bases. Germline CDR1 and CDR2: KGHDR and SFDVKD. CDR3 length: 16 residues. The CDR3 loop is CATSDPGQGGGYGYTF. The CDR3 DNA sequence: TGTGCCACCAGTGACCCCGGACAGGGTGGCGGCTATGGCTACACCTTC.

This clone occurred a few times. The chain couples TRBV11-2 to TRBJ1-5; 7 bases are shared with TRBD1. Germline trimming cut 6 bases from V and 5 bases from J; bases unmatched to any gene: 4. The CDR3 totals 13 residues. Germline CDR1 SGHAT, CDR2 FQNNGV. CDR3 residues: CASSAQGYQPQHF. The DNA for the CDR3 is TGTGCCAGCAGTGCACAGGGGTATCAGCCCCAGCATTTT. The complete variable domain, with remaining parts taken from reference TRBV11-2 and TRBJ1-5, reads EAGVAQSPRYKIIEKRQSVAFWCNPISGHATLYWYQQILGQGPKLLIQFQNNGVVDDSQLPKDRFSAERLKGVDSTLKIQPAKLEDSAVYLCASSAQGYQPQHFGDGTRLSIL.

The chain recombines TRBV5-1 with TRBJ1-1, with TRBD1 identical over 7 bases. The V segment lost 4 bases and the J segment 5 bases; nucleotides outside the gene matches: 14. CDR1 is SGHRS and CDR2 is YFSETQ in the germline V gene. This CDR3 is built from 16 residues. CDR3 amino acids: CASSLSGTVSETEAFF. The CDR3 DNA is TGCGCCAGCAGCCTATCAGGGACAGTCAGCGAAACTGAAGCTTTCTTT. Looking up the rest from reference TRBV5-1 and TRBJ1-1 gives the full variable domain: KAGVTQTPRYLIKTRGQQVTLSCSPISGHRSVSWYQQTPGQGLQFLFEYFSETQRNKGNFPGRFSGRQFSNSRSEMNVSTLELGDSALYLCASSLSGTVSETEAFFGQGTRLTVV.

The chain is built from TRBV9 and TRBJ1-1; D remains unclear. The length of the CDR3 is 13 residues. From germline, CDR1 is SGDLS and CDR2 YYNGEE. Between the trimmed V and J ends, which lost 4 bases and 1 base, there was a span of 8 bases. This chain's CDR3 is CASSREGNTEAFF. CDR3 nucleotide sequence: TGTGCCAGCAGCCGGGAGGGGAACACTGAAGCTTTCTTT. Full variable domain (missing parts from reference TRBV9 and TRBJ1-1): DSGVTQTPKHLITATGQRVTLRCSPRSGDLSVYWYQQSLDQGLQFLIQYYNGEERAKGNILERFSAQQFPDLHSELNLSSLELGDSALYFCASSREGNTEAFFGQGTRLTVV.

As DNA, the CDR3 is TGTGCCAGCTCACCCGCAGGGTCCATTCAGTACTTC. Its protein is CASSPAGSIQYF. The rearrangement uses TRBV18 and TRBJ2-4, with D possibly matching TRBD1 (5 bases). Germline CDR1 is KGHSH and CDR2 is LQKENI. V lost 3 bases and J 9 bases, leaving 9 bases between the germline ends. The CDR3 is 12 residues long. Looking up the rest from reference TRBV18 and TRBJ2-4 gives the full variable domain: NAGVMQNPRHLVRRRGQEARLRCSPMKGHSHVYWYRQLPEEGLKFMVYLQKENIIDESGMPKERFSAEFPKEGPSILRIQQVVRGDSAAYFCASSPAGSIQYFGAGTRLSVL.

The chain has TRBV5-1 and TRBJ1-2, with TRBD1 matching 12 bases. This CDR3 is 15 amino acids long. V lost 0 bases to trimming and J lost 6 bases; unmatched junction nucleotides: 3. CDR1 and CDR2 from the germline V gene are SGHRS and YFSETQ. This CDR3 is CASSLAGQGADGYTF. CDR3 nucleotide sequence: TGCGCCAGCAGCTTGGCGGGACAGGGGGCTGATGGCTACACCTTC.

The CDR3 DNA reads TGTGCCAGCAAAAGGGGACCCTCCTACAATGAGCAGTTCTTC. This sequence encodes CASKRGPSYNEQFF. The chain carries TRBV6-5 and TRBJ2-1, with D perhaps TRBD1 or TRBD2 (5 bases each). The V end was cut by 7 bases, the J end by 0 bases, with 10 bases between. Germline loops: CDR1 MNHEY, CDR2 SVGAGI. This CDR3 spans 14 amino acids.

V is TRBV3-1 (or the pseudogene TRBV3-2) and J is TRBJ1-1, with D possibly TRBD1 on 6 matching bases. This CDR3 has 12 amino acids. Trimming pared 4 bases from V and 10 bases from J, leaving 13 bases between. CDR1 is LGHDT, CDR2 YNNKEL, per germline (reference sequence). Here the CDR3 reads CASSPSQGGAFF. Here the CDR3 DNA reads TGTGCCAGCAGCCCCTCACAGGGAGGAGCTTTCTTT.

V usage is TRBV6-5 and J usage is TRBJ2-7; TRBD2 matches 9 bases. Looked up from germline, CDR1 is MNHEY and CDR2 is SVGAGI. Trimming took 4 bases from V and 2 from J; bases not matched to a gene: 6. The CDR3 runs 15 residues. Written as DNA, the CDR3 is TGTGCCAGCAGTTCAGTAGCGGGGGCCACCTACGAGCAGTACGTC. This translates into CASSSVAGATYEQYV.

The chain combines TRBV19 with TRBJ2-5; D gene uncertain. Trimming removed 5 bases at V and 4 bases at J, with 11 bases between. This CDR3 region has 13 residues. Germline V gene data show CDR1 as LNHDA and CDR2 as SQIVND (reference sequence). The chain's CDR3 is CASSGLERETQYF. The CDR3 region has the DNA TGTGCCAGTAGTGGCCTCGAGCGAGAGACCCAGTACTTC.

In DNA form, the CDR3 reads TGTGCCAGCAGTTTGGTGACAGGGGGCTCCTACAATGAGCAGTTCTTC. Translation gives CASSLVTGGSYNEQFF. The rearrangement joins TRBV6-5 to TRBJ2-1; 9 bases match TRBD1. This CDR3 has 16 amino acids. V dropped 4 bases and J dropped 0; count of bases not matched to a gene: 4. Per germline, CDR1 MNHEY and CDR2 SVGAGI.